The T cell receptor (beta chain) described here comes from a study of cytomegalovirus exposure and HLA in healthy donors. Study results and limitations: Both high specificity and high sensitivity reportedly marked the classifier's diagnosis of cytomegalovirus status.

With respect to this clone: Its specificity is unknown.

This CDR3 comprises 13 residues. Germline CDR1 is SGHRS and CDR2 is YFSETQ. V lost 2 bases and J 5 bases, leaving 10 bases between the germline ends. The PCR made use of 60 Vbeta and 13 Jbeta primers. Assay used: immunoSEQ multiplex PCR; TCRdb lists only in-frame clones, some missing. There are some 140,000 clones in the sample; roughly 78% occur only once, and about 6.5% lies in the top ten. The rearrangement uses TRBV5-1 and TRBJ1-1, with unresolved D. Input material: PBMCs. The TCR sequence derives from a man between 35 and 55 years old in good health and CMV-seropositive. The chain's CDR3 is CASSFAGSTEAFF. The CDR3 coding sequence is TGCGCCAGCAGCTTCGCAGGATCTACTGAAGCTTTCTTT.